This T cell receptor beta chain comes out of a study of blood T cell repertoires in COVID-19. Background on the study: Samples of COVID-19 (acute and convalescent) were obtained from the United States, Italy and Spain. T cells, B-cell-depleted T cells, or PBMCs supplied cDNA or gDNA.

The trim removed 4 bases at V and 4 bases at J, leaving 5 bases unmatched. CDR3 size: 15 residues. Germline V lookup: CDR1 SGHRS, CDR2 YFSETQ. As originally analysed: Amplification with reference gene primers provided the estimates of nucleated cell counts. Sequenced by immunoSEQ multiplex PCR; TCRdb stores in-frame clones only, minus some. That table gives V, J and clone size, and the DNA gave D and trimming. The sample holds about 46,000 clones; approximately 86% are singletons and the top ten take about 1.2%. The specimen was peripheral blood. The receptor was derived from a man aged 55 to 70 with acute or convalescent COVID-19. The chain employs TRBV5-1 and TRBJ2-3; 11 nucleotides align to TRBD2. CDR3 region: CASSRSGGASDTQYF. The CDR3 nucleotides are TGCGCCAGCAGCCGTAGCGGGGGGGCATCAGATACGCAGTATTTT.